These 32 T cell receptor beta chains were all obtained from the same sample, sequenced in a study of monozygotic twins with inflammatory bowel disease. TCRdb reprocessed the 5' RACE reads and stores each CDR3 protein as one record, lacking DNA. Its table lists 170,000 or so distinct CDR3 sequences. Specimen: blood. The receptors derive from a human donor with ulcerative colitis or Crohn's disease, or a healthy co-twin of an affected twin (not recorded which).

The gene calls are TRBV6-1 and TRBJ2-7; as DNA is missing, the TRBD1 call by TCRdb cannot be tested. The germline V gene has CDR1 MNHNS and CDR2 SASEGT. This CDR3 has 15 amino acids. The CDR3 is CASSANRGITYEQYF.

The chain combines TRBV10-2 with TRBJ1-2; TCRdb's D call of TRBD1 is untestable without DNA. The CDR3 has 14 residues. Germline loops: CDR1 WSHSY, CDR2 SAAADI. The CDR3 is CASRTGQGNYGYTF.

Here the CDR3 reads CSARSTGVNGYTF. This rearrangement joins TRBV20-1 to TRBJ1-2. CDR3 size: 13 residues. Germline V gene lookup returns CDR1 DFQATT and CDR2 SNEGSKA (reference sequence).

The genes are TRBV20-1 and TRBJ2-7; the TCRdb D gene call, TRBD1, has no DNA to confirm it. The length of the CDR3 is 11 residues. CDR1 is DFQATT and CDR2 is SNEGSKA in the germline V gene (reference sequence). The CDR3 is CSAGGIYEQYF.

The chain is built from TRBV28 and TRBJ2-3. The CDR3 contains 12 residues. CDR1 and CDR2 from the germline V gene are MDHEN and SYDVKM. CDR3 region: CASSLMRDTQYF.

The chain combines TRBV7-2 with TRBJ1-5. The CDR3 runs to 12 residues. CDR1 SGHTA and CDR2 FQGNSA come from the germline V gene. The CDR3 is CASSASGQPQHF. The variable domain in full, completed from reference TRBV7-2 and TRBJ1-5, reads GAGVSQSPSNKVTEKGKDVELRCDPISGHTALYWYRQSLGQGLEFLIYFQGNSAPDKSGLPSDRFSAERTGGSVSTLTIQRTQQEDSAVYLCASSASGQPQHFGDGTRLSIL.

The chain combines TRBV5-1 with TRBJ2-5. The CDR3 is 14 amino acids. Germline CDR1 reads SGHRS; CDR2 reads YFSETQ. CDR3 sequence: CASSLGSPQETQYF.

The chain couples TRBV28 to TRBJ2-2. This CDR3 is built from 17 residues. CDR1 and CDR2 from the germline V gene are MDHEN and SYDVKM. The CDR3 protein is CASSFVFGLANTGELFF.

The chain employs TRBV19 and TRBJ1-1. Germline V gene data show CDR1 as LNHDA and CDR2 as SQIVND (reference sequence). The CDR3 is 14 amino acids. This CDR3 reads CASSISGWNTEAFF. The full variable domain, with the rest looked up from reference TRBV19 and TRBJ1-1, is DGGITQSPKYLFRKEGQNVTLSCEQNLNHDAMYWYRQDPGQGLRLIYYSQIVNDFQKGDIAEGYSVSREKKESFPLTVTSAQKNPTAFYLCASSISGWNTEAFFGQGTRLTVV.

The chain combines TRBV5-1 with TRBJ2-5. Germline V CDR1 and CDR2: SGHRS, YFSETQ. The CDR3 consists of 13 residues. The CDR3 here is CASSLWARETQYF.

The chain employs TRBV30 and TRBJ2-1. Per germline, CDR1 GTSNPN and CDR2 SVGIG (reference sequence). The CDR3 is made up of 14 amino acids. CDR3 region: CAWRPKSSYNEQFF.

CDR3 amino acids: CASRSGTGNSPLHF. The V gene is TRBV27, the J gene TRBJ1-6; TCRdb gives TRBD1 as the D gene, but with no DNA this cannot be confirmed. This CDR3 region has 14 residues. From germline, CDR1 is MNHEY and CDR2 SMNVEV (reference sequence).

The CDR3: CASSLGAGGVLNEQFF. The rearrangement links TRBV11-2 to TRBJ2-1; no DNA is available, so the TRBD1 call from TCRdb remains unchecked. Per germline, CDR1 SGHAT and CDR2 FQNNGV. CDR3 length equals 16 residues.

CDR3 region: CASSSPSGDTQYF. The chain has TRBV5-1 and TRBJ2-3. CDR3 length: 13 amino acids. Germline lookup yields CDR1 SGHRS and CDR2 YFSETQ.

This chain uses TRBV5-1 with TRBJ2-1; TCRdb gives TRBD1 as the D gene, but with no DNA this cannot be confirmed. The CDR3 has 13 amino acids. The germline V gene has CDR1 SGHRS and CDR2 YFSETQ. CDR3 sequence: CASSFTGDYEQFF.

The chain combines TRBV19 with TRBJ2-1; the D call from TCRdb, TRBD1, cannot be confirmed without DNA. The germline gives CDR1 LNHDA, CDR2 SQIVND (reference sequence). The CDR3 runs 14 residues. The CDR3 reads CASRAQGGNNEQFF.

The CDR3 is CASSLFLGGSNEKLFF. The J gene is TRBJ1-4, the V gene TRBV7-2; the D gene TCRdb calls, TRBD1, cannot be checked with no DNA. The CDR3 consists of 16 residues. Germline loops: CDR1 SGHTA, CDR2 FQGNSA. Looking up the rest from reference TRBV7-2 and TRBJ1-4 gives the full variable domain: GAGVSQSPSNKVTEKGKDVELRCDPISGHTALYWYRQSLGQGLEFLIYFQGNSAPDKSGLPSDRFSAERTGGSVSTLTIQRTQQEDSAVYLCASSLFLGGSNEKLFFGSGTQLSVL.

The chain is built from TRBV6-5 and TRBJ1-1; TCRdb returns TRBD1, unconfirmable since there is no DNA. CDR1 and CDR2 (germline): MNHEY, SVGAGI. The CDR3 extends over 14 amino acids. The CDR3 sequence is CASSYRDTRGGAFF.

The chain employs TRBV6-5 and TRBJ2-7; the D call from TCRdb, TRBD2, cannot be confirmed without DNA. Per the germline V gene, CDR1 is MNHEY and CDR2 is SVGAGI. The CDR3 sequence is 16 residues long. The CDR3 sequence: CASSYYPSGTPYEQYF.

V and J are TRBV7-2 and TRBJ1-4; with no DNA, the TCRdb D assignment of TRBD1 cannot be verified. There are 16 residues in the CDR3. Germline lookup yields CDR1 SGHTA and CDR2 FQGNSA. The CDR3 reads CASSPGTDRAIKKLFF.

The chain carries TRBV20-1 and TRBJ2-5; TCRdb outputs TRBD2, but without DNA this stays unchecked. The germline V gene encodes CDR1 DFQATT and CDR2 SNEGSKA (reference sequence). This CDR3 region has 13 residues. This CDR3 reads CSANRAFGETQYF.

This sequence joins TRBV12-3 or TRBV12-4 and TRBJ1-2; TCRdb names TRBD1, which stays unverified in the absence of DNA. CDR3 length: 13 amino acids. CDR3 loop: CASSPLGGTGYTF.

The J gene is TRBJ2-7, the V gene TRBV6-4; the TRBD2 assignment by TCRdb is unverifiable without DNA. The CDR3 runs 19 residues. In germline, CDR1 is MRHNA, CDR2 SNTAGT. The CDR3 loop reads CASSRLRPGTSGAWGEQYF.

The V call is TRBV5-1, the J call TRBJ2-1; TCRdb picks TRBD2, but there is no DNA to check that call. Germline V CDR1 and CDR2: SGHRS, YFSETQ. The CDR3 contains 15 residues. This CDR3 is CASSERLARGNEQFF.

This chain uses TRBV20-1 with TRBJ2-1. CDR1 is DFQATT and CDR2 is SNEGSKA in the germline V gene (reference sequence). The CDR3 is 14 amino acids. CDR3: CSASRGLAGNEQFF.

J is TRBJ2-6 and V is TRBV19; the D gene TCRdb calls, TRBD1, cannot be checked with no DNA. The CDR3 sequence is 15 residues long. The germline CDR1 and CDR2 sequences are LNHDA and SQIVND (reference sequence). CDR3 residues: CASSSTGTGANVLTF.

CDR3 region: CASTTQRAGTDTQYF. V and J are TRBV12-3 or TRBV12-4 and TRBJ2-3; TCRdb's assignment of TRBD2 cannot be checked, as there is no DNA. CDR3 length: 15 residues.

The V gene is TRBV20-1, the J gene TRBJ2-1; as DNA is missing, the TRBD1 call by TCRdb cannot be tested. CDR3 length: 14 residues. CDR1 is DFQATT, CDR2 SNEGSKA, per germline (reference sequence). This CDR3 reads CSAMTGRGNNEQFF.

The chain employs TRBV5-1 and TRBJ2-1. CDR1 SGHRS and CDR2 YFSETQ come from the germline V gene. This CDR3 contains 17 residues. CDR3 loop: CASSSNPTGSSYNEQFF.

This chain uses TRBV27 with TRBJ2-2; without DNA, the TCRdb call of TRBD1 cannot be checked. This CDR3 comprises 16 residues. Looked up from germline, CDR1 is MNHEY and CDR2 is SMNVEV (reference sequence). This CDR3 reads CASRLGQGVTTGELFF.

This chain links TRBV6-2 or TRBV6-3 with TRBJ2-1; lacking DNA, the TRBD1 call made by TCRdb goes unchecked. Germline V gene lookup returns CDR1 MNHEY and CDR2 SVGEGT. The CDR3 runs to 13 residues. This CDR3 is CASSYGPLVEQFF.

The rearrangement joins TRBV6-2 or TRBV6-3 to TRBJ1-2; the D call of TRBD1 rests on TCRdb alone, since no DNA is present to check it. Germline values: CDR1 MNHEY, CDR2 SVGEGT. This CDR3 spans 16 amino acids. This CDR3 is CASSYTSGMSNYGYTF.